Listed here are 31 T cell receptor beta chains from one sample, sequenced in a study of T cell responses to AZD1222 COVID-19 vaccine. Generated by immunoSEQ multiplex PCR, the TCRdb table keeps only in-frame clones and is missing some. The sample includes roughly 170,000 clones, almost 90% of them seen just once. The specimen comprised peripheral blood, sampled on day 0 of AZD1222 vaccination. The receptor set was obtained from an adult in good health.

This chain uses TRBV7-9 with TRBJ1-1; weak D call: TRBD1 (6 bases). Deletions cut 0 bases from V and 4 bases from J, with 9 bases between. This CDR3 has 14 amino acids. Germline V gene data show CDR1 as SEHNR and CDR2 as FQNEAQ (reference sequence). The CDR3 nucleotides are TGTGCCAGCAGCTTAGCAGGGGGTAGCACTGAAGCTTTCTTT. It is translated as CASSLAGGSTEAFF. Filled out from reference TRBV7-9 and TRBJ1-1, the complete variable domain reads DTGVSQNPRHKITKRGQNVTFRCDPISEHNRLYWYRQTLGQGPEFLTYFQNEAQLEKSRLLSDRFSAERPKGSFSTLEIQRTEQGDSAMYLCASSLAGGSTEAFFGQGTRLTVV.

About this clone itself: The junction does not match germline at one end; this may be a read error. The V and J genes are TRBV7-7 and TRBJ2-7; a weak D match, TRBD1 (6 bases). The CDR3 runs to 14 residues. The V gene's germline CDR1 is SSHAT and CDR2 FNYEAQ (reference sequence). This CDR3 reads CASSSGTIGHEQYF. CDR3 nucleotide sequence: TGTGCTAGCAGCTCCGGGACAATCGGCCACGAGCAGTACTTC.

The chain is built from TRBV7-8 and TRBJ1-5; the match to TRBD1 covers 9 bases. V lost 4 bases and J lost 4; bases outside the gene matches: 8. CDR3 length: 16 residues. The germline CDR1 and CDR2 sequences are SGHVS and FQNEAQ. The CDR3 reads CASSSGQGEGNQPQHF. The CDR3 coding sequence is TGTGCCAGCAGCTCGGGACAGGGTGAAGGAAATCAGCCCCAGCATTTT.

This rearrangement joins TRBV11-1 to TRBJ2-2; D is undetermined. The CDR3 has 13 residues. Germline V CDR1 and CDR2: SGHAT, FQDESV (reference sequence). V lost 4 bases and J 1 base, leaving 4 bases between the germline ends. The CDR3 loop reads CASSSGNTGELFF. The CDR3 DNA sequence: TGTGCCAGCAGCTCAGGGAACACCGGGGAGCTGTTTTTT.

V is TRBV28 and J is TRBJ1-2, with 11 nucleotides matching TRBD1. With V trimmed by 5 bases and J by 6 bases, 8 bases remained unmatched. This CDR3 contains 15 residues. In germline, CDR1 is MDHEN, CDR2 SYDVKM. CDR3 amino acids: CASSPRGQGGDGYTF. The CDR3 nucleotides are TGTGCCAGCAGTCCGCGGGGACAGGGGGGAGATGGCTACACCTTC.

The rearrangement uses TRBV5-1 and TRBJ2-1; weak D call: TRBD1 (6 bases). This CDR3 is 16 amino acids long. V lost 1 base, J lost 0 bases, and 11 bases lay in between. Per germline, CDR1 SGHRS and CDR2 YFSETQ. DNA of the CDR3: TGCGCCAGCAGCTTGAAGTCGGACAGCTCCTACAATGAGCAGTTCTTC. Translating gives CASSLKSDSSYNEQFF.

The V call is TRBV7-9, the J call TRBJ1-5, with unresolved D. V was trimmed by 2 bases and J by 4 bases, leaving 9 bases between them. This CDR3 has 14 residues. Germline values: CDR1 SEHNR, CDR2 FQNEAQ (reference sequence). CDR3 region: CASSLSQQNQPQHF. The CDR3 DNA reads as TGTGCCAGCAGCTTAAGTCAGCAAAATCAGCCCCAGCATTTT.

This clone showed up just a few times. The J gene is TRBJ2-7, the V gene TRBV7-2; 8 bases map to TRBD1. With 2 bases clipped from V and 6 bases from J, the junction kept 3 bases outside the gene matches. Germline CDR1 is SGHTA and CDR2 is FQGNSA. CDR3 length: 13 residues. The CDR3 region has the DNA TGTGCCAGCAGCTTAAGACAGGGGCTCGAGCAGTACTTC. Amino acid sequence: CASSLRQGLEQYF.

The V gene is TRBV5-3, the J gene TRBJ2-2, with TRBD1 identical over 7 bases. TRBV5-3 is an ORF for which the function is uncertain. After removal of 4 bases from V and 7 bases from J, the junction contained 10 bases not matched to a gene. There are 15 residues in the CDR3. For the CDR3, the DNA is TGTGCCAGAAGCACTAACAGGGGCGCGAGCGGGGAGCTGTTTTTT. Translating gives CARSTNRGASGELFF.

This sequence joins TRBV7-9 and TRBJ2-3, with TRBD1 matching 9 bases. Losses at the gene ends were 5 bases for V and 8 bases for J; bases not matched to a gene: 14. This CDR3 is 16 amino acids long. Germline V gives CDR1 SEHNR, CDR2 FQNEAQ (reference sequence). CDR3 nucleotides: TGTGCCAGCAGCCCAGAGACAGGGGGGAGCCGTGGTACGCAGTATTTT. This gives the protein CASSPETGGSRGTQYF.

This chain connects TRBV6-2 or TRBV6-3 to TRBJ2-1, with 10 bases aligning to TRBD1. There are 11 residues in the CDR3. J was trimmed by 14 bases and V by 3 bases; bases with no gene match: 1. The germline V gene has CDR1 MNHEY and CDR2 SVGEGT. The CDR3 nucleotides are TGTGCCAGCAGTTATGGGACAGGGGAGTTCTTC. Translation: CASSYGTGEFF.

The chain recombines TRBV2 with TRBJ2-2, with D maybe TRBD1 (6 bases). Germline lookup yields CDR1 SNHLY and CDR2 FYNNEI. The CDR3 runs 15 residues. Deletions cut 3 bases from V and 4 bases from J, with 12 bases between. DNA of the CDR3: TGTGCCAGCAGTGATCGAACAGGGACCACCGGGGAGCTGTTTTTT. Protein: CASSDRTGTTGELFF. Using reference TRBV2 and TRBJ2-2 for the parts outside the CDR3, the full variable domain is EPEVTQTPSHQVTQMGQEVILRCVPISNHLYFYWYRQILGQKVEFLVSFYNNEISEKSEIFDDQFSVERPDGSNFTLKIRSTKLEDSAMYFCASSDRTGTTGELFFGEGSRLTVL.

The genes are TRBV14 and TRBJ1-2; TRBD1 is a possible D gene (6 bases). Trimming stripped 1 base from V and 5 bases from J, with 17 bases between. Germline CDR1 is SGHDN and CDR2 is FVKESK. The CDR3 extends over 16 amino acids. The CDR3 DNA reads TGTGCCAGCAGCCAAGTACGAATGACAGGCCTTTATGGCTACACCTTC. The encoded protein is CASSQVRMTGLYGYTF.

V is TRBV10-2 and J is TRBJ2-2, with 7 bases fitting TRBD1. Germline loops: CDR1 WSHSY, CDR2 SAAADI. After removal of 7 bases from V and 1 base from J, the junction contained 12 bases not matched to a gene. The CDR3 is 17 residues long. The CDR3: CASTTELRTGNTGELFF. In DNA form, the CDR3 reads TGCGCCAGCACCACCGAACTGCGGACAGGGAACACCGGGGAGCTGTTTTTT.

V gene TRBV5-1 combines with J gene TRBJ1-3; no firm D call. V lost 0 bases and J 0 bases, leaving 10 bases between the germline ends. The V gene's germline CDR1 is SGHRS and CDR2 YFSETQ. This CDR3 has 16 amino acids. CDR3 nucleotide sequence: TGCGCCAGCAGCTTGGTCCCGGCCACCTCTGGAAACACCATATATTTT. It encodes CASSLVPATSGNTIYF.

The chain carries TRBV12-5 and TRBJ2-1; weak D call: TRBD1 (5 bases). This CDR3 comprises 15 residues. Germline V lookup: CDR1 LGHNT, CDR2 FRNRAP. V was pared by 4 bases and J by 7 bases, with 17 bases between. The CDR3 bases are TGTGCTAGTGGTTATCCTCAGGGATATGGGAATGAGCAGTTCTTC. Translation: CASGYPQGYGNEQFF.

The CDR3 sequence: CASSLLVNEQFF. The DNA for the CDR3 is TGTGCCAGCAGCTTACTGGTAAATGAGCAGTTCTTC. The genes are TRBV5-6 and TRBJ2-1; D gene uncertain. The V end lost 2 bases, the J end lost 7 bases, and 7 bases lay between the germline ends. The CDR3 length is 12 residues. In germline, CDR1 is SGHDT, CDR2 YYEEEE. Together with reference TRBV5-6 and TRBJ2-1, the CDR3 gives the full variable domain: DAGVTQSPTHLIKTRGQQVTLRCSPKSGHDTVSWYQQALGQGPQFIFQYYEEEERQRGNFPDRFSGHQFPNYSSELNVNALLLGDSALYLCASSLLVNEQFFGPGTRLTVL.

This clone was seen only once. The V gene is TRBV9, the J gene TRBJ2-1; D may be TRBD1 or TRBD2 (6 bases each). This CDR3 spans 15 amino acids. The V gene's germline CDR1 is SGDLS and CDR2 YYNGEE. V was cut by 0 bases and J by 7 bases, with 14 bases left in between. This CDR3 reads CASSVGGATQNEQFF. The CDR3 DNA reads TGTGCCAGCAGCGTAGGGGGGGCTACACAAAATGAGCAGTTCTTC.

This sequence joins TRBV7-8 and TRBJ1-5, with a possible D match to TRBD1 (5 bases). The CDR3 length is 14 residues. Deletions cut 6 bases from V and 1 base from J, with 10 bases between. The germline gives CDR1 SGHVS, CDR2 FQNEAQ. CDR3 nucleotide sequence: TGTGCCAGCAGTCCAACAGGAAGCAATCAGCCCCAGCATTTT. Translation gives CASSPTGSNQPQHF.

This chain joins TRBV5-6 and TRBJ1-6; 8 bases line up with TRBD1. The CDR3 is 14 amino acids. Germline V CDR1 and CDR2: SGHDT, YYEEEE. V shed 4 bases, J shed 7 bases, and the junction held 4 bases outside the gene matches. CDR3 nucleotides: TGTGCCAGCAGCCGGACAGGGACGAATTCACCCCTCCACTTT. It yields the protein CASSRTGTNSPLHF.

The chain couples TRBV7-8 to TRBJ1-5; 10 bases are a match to TRBD1. Germline values: CDR1 SGHVS, CDR2 FQNEAQ. The CDR3 has 15 amino acids. V was pared by 1 base and J by 6 bases, with 3 bases of the junction left unmatched. The CDR3 DNA follows: TGTGCCAGCAGCTTAGGGGGACAGGGGATTCAGCCCCAGCATTTT. Translation: CASSLGGQGIQPQHF.

As DNA, the CDR3 is TGTGCCTGGAGTCTATCCTCCGCCGGACGTAACTATGGCTACACCTTC. Encoded protein: CAWSLSSAGRNYGYTF. The chain is built from TRBV30 and TRBJ1-2; no reliable D call. CDR3 length: 16 residues. Per germline, CDR1 GTSNPN and CDR2 SVGIG (reference sequence). V was shortened by 2 bases and J by 1 base, with 17 bases between the two germline ends.

This clone came up once. The chain joins TRBV5-1 to TRBJ2-5; 9 bases are shared with TRBD1. Germline loops: CDR1 SGHRS, CDR2 YFSETQ. The CDR3 runs 16 residues. Unmatched junction bases numbered 7, after V lost 0 bases and J lost 4 bases. The CDR3 region is CASSLAGTGPAETQYF. The CDR3 DNA reads TGCGCCAGCAGCTTGGCCGGGACAGGGCCGGCAGAGACCCAGTACTTC.

J is TRBJ2-7 and V is TRBV9; the match to TRBD1 covers 7 bases. CDR3 length equals 15 residues. Germline CDR1 and CDR2: SGDLS and YYNGEE. With V trimmed by 4 bases and J by 0 bases, 7 bases remained unmatched. CDR3 in amino acids: CASSPDRSNSYEQYF. CDR3 bases: TGTGCCAGCAGCCCGGACAGGTCGAACTCCTACGAGCAGTACTTC.

The V gene is TRBV30, the J gene TRBJ1-2; no clear D gene. V gave up 2 bases and J gave up 4 bases, with 20 bases separating them. CDR1 and CDR2 (germline): GTSNPN, SVGIG (reference sequence). This CDR3 comprises 16 residues. The CDR3 DNA reads as TGTGCCTGGAGTCCTCCTTCTCCGGCATCTTTCTATGGCTACACCTTC. This sequence encodes CAWSPPSPASFYGYTF.

This rearrangement joins TRBV6-6 to TRBJ2-3, with 11 bases aligning to TRBD1. The CDR3 loop spans 14 amino acids. The germline V gene encodes CDR1 MNHNY and CDR2 SVGAGI (reference sequence). The junction had 7 bases not matched to a gene; V was cut back by 6 bases and J by 8 bases. CDR3 bases: TGTGCCAGCAGGGCCGGGACAGGGGGTAGTACGCAGTATTTT. Translation gives CASRAGTGGSTQYF.

The chain joins TRBV11-2 to TRBJ2-5, with TRBD1 matching over 9 bases. Losses at the gene ends were 4 bases for V and 3 bases for J; bases not matched to a gene: 9. Germline CDR1 is SGHAT and CDR2 is FQNNGV. The length of the CDR3 is 16 residues. CDR3 protein: CASSSSPGQGKETQYF. The DNA of the CDR3 is TGTGCCAGCAGCTCTTCCCCGGGACAGGGAAAAGAGACCCAGTACTTC.

V and J are TRBV6-4 and TRBJ2-6; D possibly uses TRBD1 or TRBD2 (5 bases each). Germline CDR1 and CDR2: MRHNA and SNTAGT. V lost 0 bases to trimming and J lost 3 bases, with 9 bases between them. This CDR3 contains 16 residues. CDR3 in DNA: TGTGCCAGCAGTGACTCCTCAGGGAGTGGGGCCAACGTCCTGACTTTC. Translating it yields CASSDSSGSGANVLTF.

J is TRBJ1-5 and V is TRBV16; D unresolved. The length of the CDR3 is 14 residues. Germline CDR1 reads KGHSY; CDR2 reads FQNENV. V was pared by 2 bases and J by 2 bases, with 7 bases between. CDR3 DNA sequence: TGTGCCAGCAGCCAAGATCAAGGCAATCAGCCCCAGCATTTT. It specifies CASSQDQGNQPQHF.

This clone showed up just once. V is TRBV28 and J is TRBJ2-1; 10 nucleotides line up with TRBD2. Germline CDR1 MDHEN, CDR2 SYDVKM. V was clipped by 6 bases and J by 5 bases; unmatched bases: 7. CDR3 size: 15 residues. CDR3 loop: CASRRTSGGDNEQFF. The CDR3 nucleotides are TGTGCCAGCAGACGGACTAGCGGAGGGGACAATGAGCAGTTCTTC.

The rearrangement uses TRBV5-1 and TRBJ1-6; tentatively, D is TRBD1 (6 bases). The CDR3 covers 17 residues. From germline, CDR1 is SGHRS and CDR2 YFSETQ. Trimming took 0 bases from V and 5 from J, leaving 15 bases between them. CDR3 in amino acids: CASSLAGGARDNSPLHF. CDR3 nucleotide sequence: TGCGCCAGCAGCTTGGCCGGGGGGGCCAGAGATAATTCACCCCTCCACTTT.